The TCR beta chain under discussion was sequenced for a study of CD8 T cells in Susac syndrome. Sequencing of TCR beta was undertaken in CD8+ and CD4+ T cells derived from blood. The CD8+ and CD4+ T cells were isolated magnetically using a negative isolation approach, whereas the TEMRA cells were enriched by FACS. In germline, CDR1 is LGHDT, CDR2 YNNKEL (reference sequence). The CDR3 is 13 residues long. The V and J ends lost 8 bases and 7 bases respectively, with 15 bases between them. RNA was extracted with the RNeasy kit, and a quantity of 0.5 to 1 ug was reverse transcribed using random hexamers. The amplification used immunoSEQ multiplex PCR on TCR beta CDR3; it spanned 54 Vbeta and 13 Jbeta. MiXCR, applied by TCRdb to the immunoSEQ multiplex PCR reads, yields one record per CDR3 protein. Of about 160,000 distinct CDR3 sequences in the sample, about 94% were seen once.

The sequence was collected from a human donor in good health. The V and J genes are TRBV3-1 and TRBJ1-3, with D maybe TRBD1 (5 bases). The sequenced material came from CD4+ T cells from PBMCs. CDR3 sequence: CASGQRGWNTIYF. CDR3 nucleotide sequence: TGTGCCAGCGGACAAAGAGGGTGGAACACCATATATTTT.